Detailed here is one T cell receptor beta chain. Authors' analysis steps: Reference gene primers were amplified, and this amplification served to estimate nucleated cell counts. The table came from immunoSEQ multiplex PCR; TCRdb's copy has only in-frame clones and leaves some out. V and J calls plus clone size are reproduced from that table; the DNA served to infer D and trimming. The data show about 220,000 clones, 84% seen once. The CDR3 loop spans 13 amino acids. In germline, CDR1 is LNHDA, CDR2 SQIVND (reference sequence). The V end was cut by 3 bases, the J end by 5 bases, with 8 bases between. This sample is drawn from a study of blood T cell repertoires in COVID-19. Study summary: Collection of acute and convalescent COVID-19 samples took place in the United States, Italy and Spain. In each case, the material was cDNA or gDNA derived from T cells, B-cell-depleted T cells, or PBMCs.

Sequencing was done on a sample of peripheral blood. The chain is built from TRBV19 and TRBJ1-5, with D unresolved. The clonotype comes from a woman aged 55-69 years who had recovered from COVID-19. CDR3 in DNA: TGTGCCAGTAGTATTACCGGGGATCAGCCCCAGCATTTT. Amino acid sequence: CASSITGDQPQHF.